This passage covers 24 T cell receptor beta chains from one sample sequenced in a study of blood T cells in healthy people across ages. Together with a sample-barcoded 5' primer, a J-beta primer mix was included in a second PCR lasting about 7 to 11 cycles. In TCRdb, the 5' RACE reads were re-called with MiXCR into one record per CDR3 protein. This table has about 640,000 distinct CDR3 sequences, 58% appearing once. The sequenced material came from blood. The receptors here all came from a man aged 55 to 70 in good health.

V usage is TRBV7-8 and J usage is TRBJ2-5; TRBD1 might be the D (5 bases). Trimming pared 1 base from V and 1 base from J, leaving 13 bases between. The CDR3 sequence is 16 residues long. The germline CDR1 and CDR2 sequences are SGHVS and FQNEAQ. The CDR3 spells CASSLGAGLSQETQYF. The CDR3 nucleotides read TGTGCCAGCAGCTTAGGGGCAGGGCTATCCCAAGAGACCCAGTACTTC.

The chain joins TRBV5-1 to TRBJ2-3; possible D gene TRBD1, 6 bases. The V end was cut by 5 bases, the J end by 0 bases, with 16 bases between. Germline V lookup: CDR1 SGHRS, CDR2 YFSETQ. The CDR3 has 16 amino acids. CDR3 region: CASRVMAGESTDTQYF. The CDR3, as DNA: TGCGCCAGCAGGGTGATGGCAGGGGAAAGCACAGATACGCAGTATTTT.

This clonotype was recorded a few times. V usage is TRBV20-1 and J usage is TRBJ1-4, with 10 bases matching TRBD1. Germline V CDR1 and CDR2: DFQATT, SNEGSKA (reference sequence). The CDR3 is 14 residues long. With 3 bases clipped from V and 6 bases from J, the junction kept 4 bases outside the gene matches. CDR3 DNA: TGCAGTGCTAGGAGGGGGACAGGGGATGAAAAACTGTTTTTT. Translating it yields CSARRGTGDEKLFF.

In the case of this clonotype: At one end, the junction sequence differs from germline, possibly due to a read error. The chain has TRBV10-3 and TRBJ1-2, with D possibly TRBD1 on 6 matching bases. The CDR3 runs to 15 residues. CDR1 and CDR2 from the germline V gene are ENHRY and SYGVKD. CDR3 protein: CAVRGEQGVAYGYTF. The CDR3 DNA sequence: TGTGCCGTCAGGGGTGAGCAAGGAGTGGCCTATGGCTACACCTTC.

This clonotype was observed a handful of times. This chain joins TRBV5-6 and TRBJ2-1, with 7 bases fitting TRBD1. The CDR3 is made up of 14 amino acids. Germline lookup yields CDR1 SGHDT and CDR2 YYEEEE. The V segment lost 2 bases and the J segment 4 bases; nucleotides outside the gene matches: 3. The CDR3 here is CASSLQGWYNEQFF. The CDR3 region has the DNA TGTGCCAGCAGCTTACAGGGGTGGTACAATGAGCAGTTCTTC.

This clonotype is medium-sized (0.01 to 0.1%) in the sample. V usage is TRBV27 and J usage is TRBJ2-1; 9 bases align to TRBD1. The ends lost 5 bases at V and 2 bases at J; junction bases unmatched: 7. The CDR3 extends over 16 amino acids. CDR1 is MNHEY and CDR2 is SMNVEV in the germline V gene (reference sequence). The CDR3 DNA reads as TGTGCCAGCAGTCCCCGGGACAGGGTTACCTACAATGAGCAGTTCTTC. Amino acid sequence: CASSPRDRVTYNEQFF.

CDR3 bases: TGTGCCAGCAGTTTCCGGGGGGCCTCTTCCTACGAGCAGTACTTC. As protein: CASSFRGASSYEQYF. J is TRBJ2-7 and V is TRBV28, with D perhaps matching TRBD2 (7 bases). Trimming took off 3 bases at V and 1 base at J, with 13 bases between the two ends. Germline-derived CDR1 and CDR2 are MDHEN and SYDVKM. The CDR3 consists of 15 residues.

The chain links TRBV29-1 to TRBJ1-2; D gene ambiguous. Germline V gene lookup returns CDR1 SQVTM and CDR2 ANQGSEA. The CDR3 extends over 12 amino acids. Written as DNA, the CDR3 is TGCAGTGGAAAAATAATTAACTATGGCTACACCTTC. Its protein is CSGKIINYGYTF.

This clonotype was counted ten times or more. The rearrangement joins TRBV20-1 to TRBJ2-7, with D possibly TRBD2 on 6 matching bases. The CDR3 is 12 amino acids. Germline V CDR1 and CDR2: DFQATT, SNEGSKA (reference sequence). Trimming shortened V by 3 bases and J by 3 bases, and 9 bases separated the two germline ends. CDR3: CSARSGDYEQYF. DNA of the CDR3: TGCAGTGCTAGGTCGGGAGACTACGAGCAGTACTTC.

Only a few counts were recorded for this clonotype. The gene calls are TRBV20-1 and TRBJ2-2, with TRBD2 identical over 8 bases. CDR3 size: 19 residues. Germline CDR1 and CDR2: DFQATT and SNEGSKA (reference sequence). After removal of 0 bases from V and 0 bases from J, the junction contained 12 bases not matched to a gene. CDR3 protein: CSARDDRWVAGSNTGELFF. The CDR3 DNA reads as TGCAGTGCTAGAGACGACCGGTGGGTAGCGGGGTCGAACACCGGGGAGCTGTTTTTT.

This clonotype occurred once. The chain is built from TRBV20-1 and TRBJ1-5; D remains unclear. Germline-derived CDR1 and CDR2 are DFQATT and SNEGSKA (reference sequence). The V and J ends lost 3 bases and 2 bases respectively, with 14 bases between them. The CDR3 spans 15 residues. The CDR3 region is CSAREEVGRNQPQHF. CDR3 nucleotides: TGCAGTGCTAGGGAGGAGGTAGGGCGCAATCAGCCCCAGCATTTT.

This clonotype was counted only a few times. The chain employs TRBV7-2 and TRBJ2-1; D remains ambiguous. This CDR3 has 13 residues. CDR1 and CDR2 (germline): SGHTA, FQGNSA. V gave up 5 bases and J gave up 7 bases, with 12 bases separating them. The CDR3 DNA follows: TGTGCCAGCAGCCCTGGGTCCGAGAATGAGCAGTTCTTC. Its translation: CASSPGSENEQFF.

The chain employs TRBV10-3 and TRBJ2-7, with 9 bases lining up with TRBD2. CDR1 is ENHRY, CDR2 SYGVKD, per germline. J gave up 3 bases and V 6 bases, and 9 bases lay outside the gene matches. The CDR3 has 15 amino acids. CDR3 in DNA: TGTGCCATCAGAACGGCTAGCGGGGCCTTCTACGAGCAGTACTTC. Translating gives CAIRTASGAFYEQYF.

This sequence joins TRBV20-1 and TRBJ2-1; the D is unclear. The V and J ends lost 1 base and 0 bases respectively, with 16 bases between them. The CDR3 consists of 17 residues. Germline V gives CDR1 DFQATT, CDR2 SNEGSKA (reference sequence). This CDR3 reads CSARARQPKFSYNEQFF. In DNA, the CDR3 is TGCAGTGCTAGAGCCCGACAACCCAAATTCTCCTACAATGAGCAGTTCTTC.

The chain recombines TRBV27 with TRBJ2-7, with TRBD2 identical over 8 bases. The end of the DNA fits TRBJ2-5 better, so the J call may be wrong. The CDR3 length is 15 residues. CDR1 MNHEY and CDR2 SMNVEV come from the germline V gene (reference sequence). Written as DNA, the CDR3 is TGTGCCAGCAGTCCGTTAGCGGGGAGGCTTGAGACCCAGTACTTC. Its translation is CASSPLAGRLETQYF.

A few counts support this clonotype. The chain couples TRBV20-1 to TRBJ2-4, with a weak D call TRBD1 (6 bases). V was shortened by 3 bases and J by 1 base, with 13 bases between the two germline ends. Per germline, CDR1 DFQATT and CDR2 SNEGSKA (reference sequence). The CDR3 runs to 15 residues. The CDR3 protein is CSASLNREAKNIQYF. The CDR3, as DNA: TGCAGTGCTAGTCTAAACAGGGAGGCCAAAAACATTCAGTACTTC.

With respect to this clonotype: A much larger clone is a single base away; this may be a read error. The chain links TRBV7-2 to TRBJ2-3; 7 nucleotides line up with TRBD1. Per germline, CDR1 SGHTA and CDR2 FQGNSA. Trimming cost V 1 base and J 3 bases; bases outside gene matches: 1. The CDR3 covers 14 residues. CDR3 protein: CASSLGDRTDTQYF. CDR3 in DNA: TGTGCCAGCAGCTTAGGGGACAGAACAGATACGCAGTATTTT.

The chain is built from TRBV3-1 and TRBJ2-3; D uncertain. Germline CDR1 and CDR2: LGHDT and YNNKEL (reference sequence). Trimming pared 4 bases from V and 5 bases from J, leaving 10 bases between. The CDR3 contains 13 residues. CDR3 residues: CASSPAPRDTQYF. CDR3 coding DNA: TGTGCCAGCAGCCCCGCCCCCCGAGATACGCAGTATTTT.

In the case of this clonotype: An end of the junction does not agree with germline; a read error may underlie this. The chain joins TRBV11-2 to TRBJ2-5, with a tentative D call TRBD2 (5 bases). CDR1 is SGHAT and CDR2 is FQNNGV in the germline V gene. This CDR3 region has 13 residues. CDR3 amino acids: CAVRGNTQETRYF. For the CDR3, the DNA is TGTGCCGTACGGGGAAACACCCAAGAGACCCGGTACTTC.

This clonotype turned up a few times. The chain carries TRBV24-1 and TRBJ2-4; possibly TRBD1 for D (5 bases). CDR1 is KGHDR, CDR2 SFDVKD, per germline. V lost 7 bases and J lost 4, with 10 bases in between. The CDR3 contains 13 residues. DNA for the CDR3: TGTGCCACCAGAAAGACAGTGAAAAACATTCAGTACTTC. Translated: CATRKTVKNIQYF.

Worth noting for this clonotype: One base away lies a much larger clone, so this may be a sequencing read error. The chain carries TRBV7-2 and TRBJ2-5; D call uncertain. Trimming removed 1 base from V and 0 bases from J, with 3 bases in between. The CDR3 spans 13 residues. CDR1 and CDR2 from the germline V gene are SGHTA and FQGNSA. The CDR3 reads CASSLVHQETQYF. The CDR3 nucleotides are TGTGCCAGCAGCTTAGTTCACCAAGAGACCCAGTACTTC.

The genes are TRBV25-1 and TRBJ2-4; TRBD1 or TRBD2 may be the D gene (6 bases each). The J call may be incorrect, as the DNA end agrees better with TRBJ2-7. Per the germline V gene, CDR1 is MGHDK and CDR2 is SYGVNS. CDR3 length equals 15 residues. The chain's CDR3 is CASSLPGGAGYEQYF. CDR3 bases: TGTGCCAGCAGTTTGCCCGGGGGCGCGGGCTACGAGCAGTACTTC.

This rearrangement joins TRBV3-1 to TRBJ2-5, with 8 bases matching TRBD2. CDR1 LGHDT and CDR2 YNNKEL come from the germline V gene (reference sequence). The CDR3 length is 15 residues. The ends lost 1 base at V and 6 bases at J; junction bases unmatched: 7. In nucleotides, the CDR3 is TGTGCCAGCAGCCAAGGAACTAGCGGACTGAAGACCCAGTACTTC. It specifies CASSQGTSGLKTQYF.

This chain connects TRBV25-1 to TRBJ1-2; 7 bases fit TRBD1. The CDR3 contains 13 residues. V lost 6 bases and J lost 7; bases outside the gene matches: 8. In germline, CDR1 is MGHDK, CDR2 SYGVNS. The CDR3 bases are TGTGCCAGCAGCCAGACAGGGACCACTGGCTACACCTTC. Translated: CASSQTGTTGYTF.